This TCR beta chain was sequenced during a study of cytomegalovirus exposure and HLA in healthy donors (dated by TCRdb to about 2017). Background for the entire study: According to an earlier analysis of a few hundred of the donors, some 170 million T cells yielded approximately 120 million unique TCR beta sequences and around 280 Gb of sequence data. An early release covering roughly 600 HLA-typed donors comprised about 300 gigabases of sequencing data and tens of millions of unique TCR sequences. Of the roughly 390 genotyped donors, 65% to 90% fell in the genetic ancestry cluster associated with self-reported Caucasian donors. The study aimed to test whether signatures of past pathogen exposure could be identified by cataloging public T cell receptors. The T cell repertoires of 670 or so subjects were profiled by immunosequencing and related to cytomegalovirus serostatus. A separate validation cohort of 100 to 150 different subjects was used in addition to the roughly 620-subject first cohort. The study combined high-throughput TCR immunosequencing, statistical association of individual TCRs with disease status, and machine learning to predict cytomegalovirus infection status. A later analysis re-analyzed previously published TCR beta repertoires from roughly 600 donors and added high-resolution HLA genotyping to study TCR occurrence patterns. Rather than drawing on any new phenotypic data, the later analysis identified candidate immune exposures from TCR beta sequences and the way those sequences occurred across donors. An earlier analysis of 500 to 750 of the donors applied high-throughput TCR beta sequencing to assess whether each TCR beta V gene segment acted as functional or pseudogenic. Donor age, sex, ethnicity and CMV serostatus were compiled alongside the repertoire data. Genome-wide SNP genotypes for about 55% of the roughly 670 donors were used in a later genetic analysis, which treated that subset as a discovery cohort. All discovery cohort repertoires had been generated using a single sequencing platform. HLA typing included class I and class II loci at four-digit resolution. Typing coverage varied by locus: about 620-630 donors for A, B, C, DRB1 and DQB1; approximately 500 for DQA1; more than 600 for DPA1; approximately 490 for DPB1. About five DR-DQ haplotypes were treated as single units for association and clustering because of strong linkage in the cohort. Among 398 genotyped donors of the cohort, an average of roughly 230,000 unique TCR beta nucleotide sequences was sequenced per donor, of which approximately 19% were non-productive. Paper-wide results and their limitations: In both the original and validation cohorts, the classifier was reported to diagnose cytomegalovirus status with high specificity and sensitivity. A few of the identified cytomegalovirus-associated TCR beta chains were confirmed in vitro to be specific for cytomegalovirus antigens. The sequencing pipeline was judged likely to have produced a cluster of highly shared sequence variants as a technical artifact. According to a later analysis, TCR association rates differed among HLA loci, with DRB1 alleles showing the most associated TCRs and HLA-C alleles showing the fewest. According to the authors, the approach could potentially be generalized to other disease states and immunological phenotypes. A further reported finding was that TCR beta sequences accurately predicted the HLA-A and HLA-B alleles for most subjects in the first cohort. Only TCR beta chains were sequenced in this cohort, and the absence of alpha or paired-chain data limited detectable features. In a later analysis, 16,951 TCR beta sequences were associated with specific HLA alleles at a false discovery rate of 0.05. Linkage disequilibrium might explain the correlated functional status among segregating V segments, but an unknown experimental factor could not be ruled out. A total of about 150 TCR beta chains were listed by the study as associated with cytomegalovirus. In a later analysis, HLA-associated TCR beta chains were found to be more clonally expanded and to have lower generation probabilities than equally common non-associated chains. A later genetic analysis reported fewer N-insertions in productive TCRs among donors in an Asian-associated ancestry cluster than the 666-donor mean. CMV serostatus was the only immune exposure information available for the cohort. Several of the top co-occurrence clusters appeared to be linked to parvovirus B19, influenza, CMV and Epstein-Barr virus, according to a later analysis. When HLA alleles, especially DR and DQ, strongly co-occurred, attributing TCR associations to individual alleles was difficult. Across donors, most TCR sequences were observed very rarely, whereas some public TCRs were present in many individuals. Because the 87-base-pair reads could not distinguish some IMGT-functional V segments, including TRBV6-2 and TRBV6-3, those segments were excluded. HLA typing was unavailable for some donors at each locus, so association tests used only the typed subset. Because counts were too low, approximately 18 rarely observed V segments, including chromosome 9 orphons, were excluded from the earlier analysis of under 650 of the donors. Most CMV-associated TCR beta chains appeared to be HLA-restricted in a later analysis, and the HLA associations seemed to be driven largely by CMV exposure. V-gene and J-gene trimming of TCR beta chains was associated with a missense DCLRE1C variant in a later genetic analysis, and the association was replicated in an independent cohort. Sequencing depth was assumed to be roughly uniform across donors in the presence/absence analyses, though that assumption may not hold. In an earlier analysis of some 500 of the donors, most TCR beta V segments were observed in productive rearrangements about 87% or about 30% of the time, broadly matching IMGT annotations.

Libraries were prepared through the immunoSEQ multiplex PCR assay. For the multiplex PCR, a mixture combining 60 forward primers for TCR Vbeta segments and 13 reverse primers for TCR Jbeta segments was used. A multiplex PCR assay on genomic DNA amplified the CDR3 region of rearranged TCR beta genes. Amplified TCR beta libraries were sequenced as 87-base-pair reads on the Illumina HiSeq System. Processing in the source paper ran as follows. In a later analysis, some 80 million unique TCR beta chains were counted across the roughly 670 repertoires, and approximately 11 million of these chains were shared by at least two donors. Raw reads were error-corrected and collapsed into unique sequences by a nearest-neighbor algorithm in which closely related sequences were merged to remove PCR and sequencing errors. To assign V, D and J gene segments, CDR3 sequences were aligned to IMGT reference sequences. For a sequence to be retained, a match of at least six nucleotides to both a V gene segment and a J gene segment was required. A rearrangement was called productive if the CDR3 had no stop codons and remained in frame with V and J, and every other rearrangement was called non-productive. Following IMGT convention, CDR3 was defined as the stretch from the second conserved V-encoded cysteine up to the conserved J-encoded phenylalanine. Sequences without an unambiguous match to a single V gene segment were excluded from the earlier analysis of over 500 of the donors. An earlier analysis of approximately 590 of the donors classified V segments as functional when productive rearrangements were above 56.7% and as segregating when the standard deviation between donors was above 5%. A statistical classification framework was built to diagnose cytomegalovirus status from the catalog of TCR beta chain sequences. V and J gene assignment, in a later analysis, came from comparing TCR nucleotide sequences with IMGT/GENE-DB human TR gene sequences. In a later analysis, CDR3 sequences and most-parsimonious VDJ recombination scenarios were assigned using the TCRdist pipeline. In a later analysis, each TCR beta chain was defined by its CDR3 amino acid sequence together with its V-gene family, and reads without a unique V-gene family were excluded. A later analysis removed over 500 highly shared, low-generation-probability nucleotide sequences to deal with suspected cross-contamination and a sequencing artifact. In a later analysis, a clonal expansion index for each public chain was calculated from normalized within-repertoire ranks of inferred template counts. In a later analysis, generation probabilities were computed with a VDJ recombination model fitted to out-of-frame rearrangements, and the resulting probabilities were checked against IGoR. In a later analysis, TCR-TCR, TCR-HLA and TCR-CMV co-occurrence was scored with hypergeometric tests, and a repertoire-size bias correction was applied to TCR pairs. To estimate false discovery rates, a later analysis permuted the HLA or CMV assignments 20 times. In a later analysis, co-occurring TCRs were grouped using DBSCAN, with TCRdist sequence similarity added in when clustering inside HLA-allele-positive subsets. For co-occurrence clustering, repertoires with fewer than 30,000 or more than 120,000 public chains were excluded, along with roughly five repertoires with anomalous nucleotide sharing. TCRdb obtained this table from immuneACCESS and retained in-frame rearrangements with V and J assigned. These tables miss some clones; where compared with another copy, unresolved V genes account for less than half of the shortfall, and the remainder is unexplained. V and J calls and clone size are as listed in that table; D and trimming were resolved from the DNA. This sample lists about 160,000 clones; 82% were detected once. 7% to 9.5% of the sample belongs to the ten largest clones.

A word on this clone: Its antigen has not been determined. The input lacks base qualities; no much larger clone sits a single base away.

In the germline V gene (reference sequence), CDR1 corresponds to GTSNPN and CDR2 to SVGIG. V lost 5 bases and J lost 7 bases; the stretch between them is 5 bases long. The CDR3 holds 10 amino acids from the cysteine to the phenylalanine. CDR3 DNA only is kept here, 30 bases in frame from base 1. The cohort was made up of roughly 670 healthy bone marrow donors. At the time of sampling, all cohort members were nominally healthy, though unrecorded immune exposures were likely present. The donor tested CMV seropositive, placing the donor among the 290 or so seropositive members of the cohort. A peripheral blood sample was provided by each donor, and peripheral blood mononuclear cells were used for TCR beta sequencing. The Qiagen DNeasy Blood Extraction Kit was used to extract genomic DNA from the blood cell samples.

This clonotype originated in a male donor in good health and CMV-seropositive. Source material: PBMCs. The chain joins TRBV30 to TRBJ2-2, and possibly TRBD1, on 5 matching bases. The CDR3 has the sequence CAWGHGELFF. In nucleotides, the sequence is TGTGCCTGGGGACACGGGGAGCTGTTTTTT.